A selection of T cell receptor beta chains follows, all from one sample in a study of blood T cell repertoires in COVID-19. This table comes from immunoSEQ multiplex PCR, and its TCRdb copy is limited to in-frame clones, with some not included. This sample carries about 170,000 clones, around four fifths of them seen once, and the ten largest clones take approximately 4%. The sample taken for sequencing was PBMCs or T cells enriched from blood (not recorded which). The receptors stem from a woman between 50 and 59 years old in a cohort exposed to, infected with or recovered from COVID-19 (not recorded which). Each CDR3 is given with its conserved first and last residue. D genes are given only for firm matches. Not all rows give a size; the values are once, few, many and, for expanded clones, a class.

CDR3aa: CAISDSISYEQYF; CDR3nt: TGTGCCATCAGTGACAGTATCTCCTACGAGCAGTACTTC; v_gene: TRBV10-3; abundance: -; j_gene: TRBJ2-7; d_gene: -; len: 13
CDR3aa: CASSNRRDTEAFF; CDR3nt: TGCGCCAGCAGTAACAGGAGGGACACTGAAGCTTTCTTT; v_gene: TRBV10-1; abundance: few; j_gene: TRBJ1-1; d_gene: -; len: 13
CDR3aa: CASSLSGTSGRYEQYF; CDR3nt: TGTGCCAGCAGTTTATCGGGGACTAGCGGGAGGTACGAGCAGTACTTC; v_gene: TRBV27; abundance: -; j_gene: TRBJ2-7; d_gene: TRBD2; len: 16
CDR3aa: CASSSGTILRTISTDTQYF; CDR3nt: TGCGCCAGCAGCTCCGGGACTATACTCCGGACCATCAGCACAGATACGCAGTATTTT; v_gene: TRBV5-1; abundance: -; j_gene: TRBJ2-3; d_gene: TRBD2; len: 19
CDR3aa: CASSSLSGLAYYNEQFF; CDR3nt: TGTGCCAGTAGTTCCCTCTCGGGACTAGCGTACTACAATGAGCAGTTCTTC; v_gene: TRBV19; abundance: -; j_gene: TRBJ2-1; d_gene: TRBD2; len: 17
CDR3aa: CAWSQGIQETQYF; CDR3nt: TGTGCCTGGAGTCAGGGGATCCAAGAGACCCAGTACTTC; v_gene: TRBV30; abundance: -; j_gene: TRBJ2-5; d_gene: -; len: 13
CDR3aa: CASSGTASPYEQYF; CDR3nt: TGTGCCAGCAGTGGGACAGCCTCCCCCTACGAGCAGTACTTC; v_gene: TRBV25-1; abundance: -; j_gene: TRBJ2-7; d_gene: -; len: 14
CDR3aa: CASSPWGLVTETQYF; CDR3nt: TGTGCCAGCAGCCCTTGGGGACTAGTCACGGAGACCCAGTACTTC; v_gene: TRBV3-1/TRBV3-2; abundance: once; j_gene: TRBJ2-5; d_gene: TRBD2; len: 15
CDR3aa: CASSPRNSEAFF; CDR3nt: TGTGCCAGCTCACCTCGGAACAGCGAAGCTTTCTTT; v_gene: TRBV18; abundance: -; j_gene: TRBJ1-1; d_gene: -; len: 12
CDR3aa: CASSLGGTSGTYEQYF; CDR3nt: TGCGCCAGCAGCTTGGGGGGGACCAGCGGGACCTACGAGCAGTACTTC; v_gene: TRBV5-1; abundance: -; j_gene: TRBJ2-7; d_gene: TRBD2; len: 16
CDR3aa: CASSYSSEGRGELFF; CDR3nt: TGTGCCAGCAGTTACTCGAGCGAGGGTAGGGGGGAGCTGTTTTTT; v_gene: TRBV6-5; abundance: -; j_gene: TRBJ2-2; d_gene: -; len: 15
CDR3aa: CASSALSGESEKLFF; CDR3nt: TGTGCCAGCAGTGCTCTCTCAGGGGAGAGTGAAAAACTGTTTTTT; v_gene: TRBV2; abundance: -; j_gene: TRBJ1-4; d_gene: -; len: 15
CDR3aa: CASSLNREVNQPQHF; CDR3nt: TGTGCCAGCAGCTTAAACAGGGAAGTCAATCAGCCCCAGCATTTT; v_gene: TRBV7-2; abundance: -; j_gene: TRBJ1-5; d_gene: -; len: 15
CDR3aa: CASSLDMNTEAFF; CDR3nt: TGTGCCAGCAGCCTAGACATGAACACTGAAGCTTTCTTT; v_gene: TRBV7-9; abundance: -; j_gene: TRBJ1-1; d_gene: -; len: 13
CDR3aa: CASRASTDTQYF; CDR3nt: TGCGCCAGCAGGGCAAGCACAGATACGCAGTATTTT; v_gene: TRBV5-1; abundance: -; j_gene: TRBJ2-3; d_gene: -; len: 12
CDR3aa: CASKGLGGAGDTQYF; CDR3nt: TGTGCCAGCAAGGGTCTCGGCGGAGCGGGGGATACGCAGTATTTT; v_gene: TRBV3-1/TRBV3-2; abundance: -; j_gene: TRBJ2-3; d_gene: TRBD2; len: 15
CDR3aa: CASSESTGQYF; CDR3nt: TGTGCCAGCAGTGAATCAACAGGACAGTACTTC; v_gene: TRBV25-1; abundance: -; j_gene: TRBJ2-7; d_gene: -; len: 11
CDR3aa: CASSPPGQGNSPLHF; CDR3nt: TGTGCCAGCAGCCCCCCGGGTCAGGGGAATTCACCCCTCCACTTT; v_gene: TRBV11-2; abundance: -; j_gene: TRBJ1-6; d_gene: -; len: 15
CDR3aa: CASSPGEGGAYNEQFF; CDR3nt: TGCGCCAGCAGCCCGGGGGAGGGGGGCGCATACAATGAGCAGTTCTTC; v_gene: TRBV5-1; abundance: -; j_gene: TRBJ2-1; d_gene: -; len: 16
CDR3aa: CASSKPGQGSGNTIYF; CDR3nt: TGTGCCAGCAGCAAACCGGGACAGGGCTCTGGAAACACCATATATTTT; v_gene: TRBV7-9; abundance: -; j_gene: TRBJ1-3; d_gene: TRBD1; len: 16
CDR3aa: CASSTTGTQTDTQYF; CDR3nt: TGTGCCAGCAGCACAACCGGGACTCAAACAGATACGCAGTATTTT; v_gene: TRBV7-9; abundance: -; j_gene: TRBJ2-3; d_gene: -; len: 15
CDR3aa: CASSFDSGRAYNEQFF; CDR3nt: TGTGCCAGCAGCTTCGATAGCGGGAGGGCCTACAATGAGCAGTTCTTC; v_gene: TRBV7-6; abundance: once; j_gene: TRBJ2-1; d_gene: TRBD2; len: 16
CDR3aa: CASSLKQGLVQETQYF; CDR3nt: TGTGCCAGCAGCCTCAAGCAGGGTCTTGTCCAAGAGACCCAGTACTTC; v_gene: TRBV7-3; abundance: -; j_gene: TRBJ2-5; d_gene: -; len: 16
CDR3aa: CSVVRLSGTEAFF; CDR3nt: TGCAGCGTTGTACGACTAAGTGGCACTGAAGCTTTCTTT; v_gene: TRBV29-1; abundance: many; j_gene: TRBJ1-1; d_gene: -; len: 13
CDR3aa: CASSAGTADLYEQYF; CDR3nt: TGTGCCAGCAGTGCCGGGACAGCTGATCTTTACGAGCAGTACTTC; v_gene: TRBV2; abundance: -; j_gene: TRBJ2-7; d_gene: TRBD1; len: 15
CDR3aa: CASEVAGGPYEQYF; CDR3nt: TGTGCCAGCGAAGTAGCGGGAGGGCCTTACGAGCAGTACTTC; v_gene: TRBV28; abundance: few; j_gene: TRBJ2-7; d_gene: TRBD2; len: 14